What follows are 20 T cell receptor beta chains derived from one specimen sequenced in a study of PD-1 blockade in classical Hodgkin lymphoma (dated by TCRdb to 2018 to 2020). The library came from the immunoSEQ multiplex PCR assay. What TCRdb holds here is the immuneACCESS table cut down to in-frame rearrangements. Part of the clones is not present; checked against another copy, under half of the missing clones reflect an unresolved V gene, and the others are unexplained. The sample table shows 96,000 or so clones, and 85% to 95% are seen once. Roughly 2% of the sample comes from the top ten. The sample's time point label, in plain terms: cycle 4 day 1 (C4D1), after more than five weeks of nivolumab. Every trial patient had relapsed after autologous stem cell transplantation, and cohorts A, B and C differed in prior brentuximab vedotin exposure. Sequencing used peripheral blood mononuclear cells (PBMCs), obtained before the fourth cycle of nivolumab. The receptors stem from a human donor with classical Hodgkin lymphoma.

The chain couples TRBV10-1 to TRBJ1-2, with D unclear. In germline, CDR1 is WNHNN, CDR2 SYGVQD (reference sequence). V was trimmed by 3 bases and J by 4 bases, leaving 12 bases between them. This CDR3 is built from 14 residues. The CDR3 sequence: CASSESTDLYGYTF. CDR3 nucleotide sequence: TGCGCCAGCAGTGAATCGACCGACCTCTATGGCTACACCTTC.

This chain uses TRBV5-1 with TRBJ2-7; TRBD2 matches at 8 bases. Unmatched junction bases numbered 14, after V lost 4 bases and J lost 2 bases. CDR3 size: 17 residues. Germline loops: CDR1 SGHRS, CDR2 YFSETQ. The CDR3 DNA follows: TGCGCCAGCAGCCAGAGGGCCTTAGCGGGACCGCCCTACGAGCAGTACTTC. Its protein product is CASSQRALAGPPYEQYF.

The chain combines TRBV7-9 with TRBJ2-1, with 11 bases lining up with TRBD2. V lost 2 bases to trimming and J lost 16 bases; unmatched junction nucleotides: 7. Germline V lookup: CDR1 SEHNR, CDR2 FQNEAQ (reference sequence). This CDR3 comprises 13 residues. The CDR3 coding sequence is TGTGCCAGCAGCTTAATTACCGGGACTAGCGGTTTCTTC. Translated: CASSLITGTSGFF.

The CDR3 protein is CASSVDRGNYGYTF. The CDR3 DNA sequence: TGTGCCAGCAGTGTCGACAGGGGTAACTATGGCTACACCTTC. This chain links TRBV25-1 with TRBJ1-2; 8 nucleotides agree with TRBD1. Germline-derived CDR1 and CDR2 are MGHDK and SYGVNS. The CDR3 extends over 14 amino acids. Trimming at V came to 4 bases and at J to 1 base, leaving 2 bases not matched to a gene.

V and J are TRBV13 and TRBJ1-3, with D maybe TRBD1 (6 bases). The CDR3 covers 15 residues. Germline CDR1 PRHDT, CDR2 FYEKMQ (reference sequence). V gave up 5 bases and J gave up 0 bases, with 11 bases separating them. The CDR3 sequence: CASSGRTDSGNTIYF. The CDR3 coding sequence is TGTGCCAGCAGCGGTCGGACAGACTCTGGAAACACCATATATTTT.

The chain joins TRBV5-6 to TRBJ1-2; D unresolved. The V gene's germline CDR1 is SGHDT and CDR2 YYEEEE. The CDR3 is 14 amino acids. Trimming took 2 bases from V and 8 from J, leaving 16 bases between them. The CDR3 DNA sequence: TGTGCCAGCAGCTTTAAACTGATTCTGGAGGGCTACACCTTC. It yields the protein CASSFKLILEGYTF.

The chain employs TRBV4-1 and TRBJ2-1, with 12 bases lining up with TRBD1. Germline lookup yields CDR1 MGHRA and CDR2 YSYEKL. Germline trimming cut 2 bases from V and 13 bases from J; bases unmatched to any gene: 12. The CDR3 has 16 amino acids. This chain's CDR3 is CASSQIRDRGRWGQFF. In DNA, the CDR3 is TGCGCCAGCAGCCAAATCCGGGACAGGGGGCGATGGGGACAGTTCTTC.

J is TRBJ1-1 and V is TRBV30; tentatively, D is TRBD1 (5 bases). The CDR3 loop spans 13 amino acids. The germline V and J ends were trimmed by 0 bases and 14 bases, with 19 bases remaining between them. Germline values: CDR1 GTSNPN, CDR2 SVGIG (reference sequence). The CDR3 region has the DNA TGTGCCTGGAGTGTACGTGGGACCTTCTCGATCTTCTTT. The encoded protein is CAWSVRGTFSIFF. Combining the CDR3 with reference TRBV30 and TRBJ1-1 gives the whole variable domain SQTIHQWPATLVQPVGSPLSLECTVEGTSNPNLYWYRQAAGRGLQLLFYSVGIGQISSEVPQNLSASRPQDRQFILSSKKLLLSDSGFYLCAWSVRGTFSIFFGQGTRLTVV.

The DNA of the CDR3 is TGTGCCAGCAGCCGCCGGGACCGCAGCACAGATACGCAGTATTTT. It specifies CASSRRDRSTDTQYF. The chain joins TRBV11-1 to TRBJ2-3; D possibly matches TRBD1 or TRBD2 (5 bases each). V was clipped by 5 bases and J by 0 bases, with 12 bases between them. Germline V lookup: CDR1 SGHAT, CDR2 FQDESV (reference sequence). The CDR3 sequence is 15 residues long. The full variable domain, rest sourced from reference TRBV11-1 and TRBJ2-3, is EAEVAQSPRYKITEKSQAVAFWCDPISGHATLYWYRQILGQGPELLVQFQDESVVDDSQLPKDRFSAERLKGVDSTLKIQPAELGDSAMYLCASSRRDRSTDTQYFGPGTRLTVL.

The chain employs TRBV7-2 and TRBJ2-3; D perhaps matches TRBD2 (5 bases). Germline CDR1 reads SGHTA; CDR2 reads FQGNSA. The CDR3 consists of 15 residues. The V gene lost 0 bases and the J gene lost 1 base, with 8 bases spanning the gap. This CDR3 is CASSLAGEGTDTQYF. The DNA for the CDR3 is TGTGCCAGCAGCTTAGCGGGAGAAGGCACAGATACGCAGTATTTT.

This sequence joins TRBV28 and TRBJ2-3; 11 nucleotides align to TRBD2. Trimming removed 4 bases from V and 4 bases from J; junction bases left unmatched: 4. This CDR3 spans 15 amino acids. Germline values: CDR1 MDHEN, CDR2 SYDVKM. The CDR3 protein is CASSSGTSGADTQYF. The CDR3 DNA sequence: TGTGCCAGCAGTTCCGGGACTAGCGGAGCAGATACGCAGTATTTT.

The chain couples TRBV5-1 to TRBJ1-5, with D unclear. The CDR3 consists of 15 residues. Germline V CDR1 and CDR2: SGHRS, YFSETQ. Trimming cost V 0 bases and J 2 bases, with 9 bases left between them. The CDR3 protein is CASSLEGAGNQPQHF. The CDR3 region has the DNA TGCGCCAGCAGCTTGGAGGGCGCCGGCAATCAGCCCCAGCATTTT.

The rearrangement links TRBV2 to TRBJ1-1; D is undetermined. The CDR3 runs to 14 residues. Germline V gene sequence: CDR1 SNHLY, CDR2 FYNNEI. Trimming removed 6 bases at V and 0 bases at J, with 11 bases between. The CDR3 coding sequence is TGTGCCAGCAGCGGGTTGCGGGTGAACACTGAAGCTTTCTTT. The encoded protein is CASSGLRVNTEAFF. Looking up the rest from reference TRBV2 and TRBJ1-1 gives the full variable domain: EPEVTQTPSHQVTQMGQEVILRCVPISNHLYFYWYRQILGQKVEFLVSFYNNEISEKSEIFDDQFSVERPDGSNFTLKIRSTKLEDSAMYFCASSGLRVNTEAFFGQGTRLTVV.

This clone has only one observation. V usage is TRBV2 and J usage is TRBJ1-1; 7 bases agree with TRBD1. Germline-derived CDR1 and CDR2 are SNHLY and FYNNEI. After removal of 8 bases from V and 5 bases from J, the junction contained 5 bases not matched to a gene. This CDR3 contains 12 residues. CDR3: CASDPGGTEAFF. In DNA form, the CDR3 reads TGTGCCAGCGATCCAGGGGGGACTGAAGCTTTCTTT. The full variable domain, completed using reference TRBV2 and TRBJ1-1, is EPEVTQTPSHQVTQMGQEVILRCVPISNHLYFYWYRQILGQKVEFLVSFYNNEISEKSEIFDDQFSVERPDGSNFTLKIRSTKLEDSAMYFCASDPGGTEAFFGQGTRLTVV.

This clone showed up just once. The chain recombines TRBV4-1 with TRBJ2-7; TRBD2 matches 14 bases. The ends lost 2 bases at V and 3 bases at J; junction bases unmatched: 6. CDR1 and CDR2 (germline): MGHRA, YSYEKL. The CDR3 sequence is 17 residues long. The CDR3 DNA follows: TGCGCCAGCAGCCAATCCTCCGGGACTAGCGGGAGCTACGAGCAGTACTTC. Translation: CASSQSSGTSGSYEQYF.

This chain links TRBV5-1 with TRBJ2-1; 9 bases agree with TRBD2. The J segment lost 2 bases and the V segment lost 0 bases, leaving 3 bases of the junction unmatched. CDR3 length: 16 residues. In germline, CDR1 is SGHRS, CDR2 YFSETQ. The CDR3 nucleotides read TGCGCCAGCAGCTTGGGCGTAGCGGGAGCCTACAATGAGCAGTTCTTC. Its protein product is CASSLGVAGAYNEQFF. Full variable domain (missing parts from reference TRBV5-1 and TRBJ2-1): KAGVTQTPRYLIKTRGQQVTLSCSPISGHRSVSWYQQTPGQGLQFLFEYFSETQRNKGNFPGRFSGRQFSNSRSEMNVSTLELGDSALYLCASSLGVAGAYNEQFFGPGTRLTVL.

In its sample, this clone was seen a few times. The J gene is TRBJ2-5, the V gene TRBV11-3, with D perhaps TRBD1 or TRBD2 (5 bases each). CDR1 and CDR2 from the germline V gene are SGHNT and YENEEA. V lost 1 base and J 5 bases, leaving 11 bases between the germline ends. The CDR3 has 14 amino acids. The CDR3 loop is CASSLGGWTETQYF. CDR3 DNA sequence: TGTGCCAGCAGCTTAGGGGGGTGGACGGAGACCCAGTACTTC.

The CDR3 region has the DNA TGTGCCAGCAGCGGACATCCCTCGCTGGTCGGCGCTTTCTTT. Translation: CASSGHPSLVGAFF. V is TRBV7-9 and J is TRBJ1-1, with D possibly matching TRBD1 (5 bases). V lost 5 bases and J lost 11, with 21 bases in between. Germline V gives CDR1 SEHNR, CDR2 FQNEAQ (reference sequence). The CDR3 contains 14 residues.

The V gene is TRBV12-5, the J gene TRBJ2-1; tentative D call: TRBD2 (6 bases). V gave up 6 bases and J gave up 8 bases, with 14 bases separating them. CDR3 size: 13 residues. The germline V gene has CDR1 LGHNT and CDR2 FRNRAP. CDR3: CASGPPSVDEQFF. The CDR3 DNA sequence: TGTGCTAGTGGACCTCCTAGCGTTGATGAGCAGTTCTTC.

CDR3 region: CASSPGQGSQPQHF. The CDR3 coding sequence is TGTGCCAGCAGCCCGGGACAGGGGTCGCAGCCCCAGCATTTT. The gene calls are TRBV5-8 and TRBJ1-5; 10 nucleotides align to TRBD1. Trimming removed 4 bases from V and 7 bases from J; junction bases left unmatched: 5. In germline, CDR1 is SGHTS, CDR2 YDEGEE. This CDR3 is built from 14 residues.